These 28 T cell receptor beta chains were all obtained from the same sample, sequenced in a study of blood T cell repertoires in COVID-19. Produced via immunoSEQ multiplex PCR; TCRdb's table is partial and in-frame only. Here the sample spans roughly 80,000 clones, about 85% being singletons. Sequencing was performed on peripheral blood. These receptors were collected from a human donor in a cohort sampled during active COVID-19.

This clone was recorded a few times. The chain carries TRBV19 and TRBJ2-6; D may be TRBD1 (6 bases). This CDR3 is built from 18 residues. The V end was cut by 6 bases, the J end by 0 bases, with 18 bases between. Germline assignment: CDR1 LNHDA and CDR2 SQIVND (reference sequence). CDR3 sequence reads: CASRGRSGRGSGANVLTF. Written as DNA, the CDR3 is TGTGCCAGTAGAGGACGTTCGGGCAGGGGCTCTGGGGCCAACGTCCTGACTTTC.

The chain employs TRBV7-8 and TRBJ2-7, with TRBD2 matching 9 bases. The junction had 12 bases not matched to a gene; V was cut back by 5 bases and J by 4 bases. The germline V gene encodes CDR1 SGHVS and CDR2 FQNEAQ. The CDR3 has 16 amino acids. Here the CDR3 DNA reads TGTGCCAGCAGCCTAGGGGACCCTAGCGGGGCTTACGAGCAGTACTTC. The encoded protein is CASSLGDPSGAYEQYF.

The J gene is TRBJ2-5, the V gene TRBV5-4; 9 bases map to TRBD1. Trimming took 7 bases from V and 5 from J; bases not matched to a gene: 9. The CDR3 length is 14 residues. Germline V gene data show CDR1 as SGHNT and CDR2 as YYREEE (reference sequence). CDR3 in DNA: TGTGCCAGCGCACAGGGGGCCTCTGGGGAGACCCAGTACTTC. This encodes CASAQGASGETQYF.

The rearrangement joins TRBV10-2 to TRBJ2-3; D perhaps matches TRBD2 (7 bases). CDR1 and CDR2 from the germline V gene are WSHSY and SAAADI. V was cut by 6 bases and J by 4 bases, with 14 bases left in between. CDR3 length equals 14 residues. The CDR3 DNA is TGCGCCAGCAGGGAAGGGGGGGCGGCAGATACGCAGTATTTT. Its protein product is CASREGGAADTQYF.

The chain couples TRBV5-4 to TRBJ1-1; TRBD1 agrees at 9 bases. Losses at the gene ends were 2 bases for V and 0 bases for J; bases not matched to a gene: 8. The length of the CDR3 is 17 residues. Germline lookup yields CDR1 SGHNT and CDR2 YYREEE (reference sequence). CDR3 sequence reads: CASSLGGQGPLNTEAFF. CDR3 DNA sequence: TGTGCCAGCAGCTTAGGGGGACAGGGCCCCCTGAACACTGAAGCTTTCTTT. The variable domain in full, with the rest retrieved from reference TRBV5-4 and TRBJ1-1, is ETGVTQSPTHLIKTRGQQVTLRCSSQSGHNTVSWYQQALGQGPQFIFQYYREEENGRGNFPPRFSGLQFPNYSSELNVNALELDDSALYLCASSLGGQGPLNTEAFFGQGTRLTVV.

The CDR3 DNA reads as TGTGCCAGCAGCTTCCCAGGATCAGGGGGCGAGACCCAGTACTTC. It translates to CASSFPGSGGETQYF. This chain joins TRBV7-9 and TRBJ2-5; the match to TRBD1 covers 8 bases. The V gene's germline CDR1 is SEHNR and CDR2 FQNEAQ (reference sequence). The CDR3 consists of 15 residues. With V trimmed by 3 bases and J by 5 bases, 8 bases remained unmatched.

The chain links TRBV30 to TRBJ1-6, with D perhaps matching TRBD1 (5 bases). The CDR3 has 13 amino acids. V was pared by 2 bases and J by 7 bases, with 9 bases between. Germline CDR1 GTSNPN, CDR2 SVGIG (reference sequence). This chain's CDR3 is CAWSLKGNSPLHF. CDR3 DNA: TGTGCCTGGAGTTTAAAGGGGAATTCACCCCTCCACTTT.

The chain links TRBV5-1 to TRBJ2-5; perhaps TRBD1 as D (6 bases). The germline V gene has CDR1 SGHRS and CDR2 YFSETQ. CDR3 length equals 15 residues. Trimming removed 5 bases from V and 1 base from J, with 15 bases in between. CDR3 in DNA: TGCGCCAGCAGGCCCAGCCAGGGGCTCCAAGAGACCCAGTACTTC. Its translation: CASRPSQGLQETQYF.

This clone was seen just once. V and J are TRBV3-1 (or the pseudogene TRBV3-2) and TRBJ2-7; tentatively, D is TRBD1 (6 bases). Trimming removed 3 bases at V and 0 bases at J, with 15 bases between. CDR1 and CDR2 (germline): LGHDT, YNNKEL (reference sequence). The CDR3 runs to 16 residues. The CDR3 reads CASSHSPRGSSYEQYF. CDR3 coding DNA: TGTGCCAGCAGCCACTCCCCCAGGGGCAGCTCCTACGAGCAGTACTTC.

The rearrangement links TRBV9 to TRBJ1-5; D unclear. Deletions cut 0 bases from V and 5 bases from J, with 6 bases between. Germline V lookup: CDR1 SGDLS, CDR2 YYNGEE. The CDR3 has 13 amino acids. CDR3 protein: CASSVDEDQPQHF. The CDR3 DNA is TGTGCCAGCAGCGTAGACGAGGATCAGCCCCAGCATTTT. The full variable domain, completed using reference TRBV9 and TRBJ1-5, is DSGVTQTPKHLITATGQRVTLRCSPRSGDLSVYWYQQSLDQGLQFLIQYYNGEERAKGNILERFSAQQFPDLHSELNLSSLELGDSALYFCASSVDEDQPQHFGDGTRLSIL.

This clone was observed a few times. The rearrangement links TRBV5-6 to TRBJ1-5, with D unclear. Trimming removed 5 bases at V and 6 bases at J, with 9 bases between. The CDR3 extends over 12 amino acids. The germline V gene has CDR1 SGHDT and CDR2 YYEEEE. The CDR3 protein is CASRGRRQPQHF. In DNA form, the CDR3 reads TGTGCCAGCAGGGGCAGGCGTCAGCCCCAGCATTTT.

The chain combines TRBV7-2 with TRBJ2-1; D might be TRBD1 (5 bases). The V gene's germline CDR1 is SGHTA and CDR2 FQGNSA. This CDR3 region has 14 residues. Trimming stripped 1 base from V and 8 bases from J, with 12 bases between. The CDR3 bases are TGTGCCAGCAGCTTAGGGTTGGGGCTCGATGAGCAGTTCTTC. Its translation: CASSLGLGLDEQFF. The complete variable domain, with remaining parts taken from reference TRBV7-2 and TRBJ2-1, reads GAGVSQSPSNKVTEKGKDVELRCDPISGHTALYWYRQSLGQGLEFLIYFQGNSAPDKSGLPSDRFSAERTGGSVSTLTIQRTQQEDSAVYLCASSLGLGLDEQFFGPGTRLTVL.

The chain combines TRBV12-5 with TRBJ2-5; perhaps TRBD2 as D (6 bases). With 7 bases removed from V and 5 bases from J, the gap between germline ends came to 23 bases. This CDR3 comprises 16 residues. Germline lookup yields CDR1 LGHNT and CDR2 FRNRAP. CDR3 amino acids: CASALRGTPGRETQYF. CDR3 nucleotides: TGTGCTAGTGCCCTTCGAGGGACTCCAGGAAGGGAGACCCAGTACTTC. The full variable domain, rest sourced from reference TRBV12-5 and TRBJ2-5, is DARVTQTPRHKVTEMGQEVTMRCQPILGHNTVFWYRQTMMQGLELLAYFRNRAPLDDSGMPKDRFSAEMPDATLATLKIQPSEPRDSAVYFCASALRGTPGRETQYFGPGTRLLVL.

This chain joins TRBV5-1 and TRBJ1-1, with D tentatively TRBD1 (6 bases). V shed 0 bases and J shed 4 bases, with 13 bases lying between them. Germline V gene lookup returns CDR1 SGHRS and CDR2 YFSETQ. The CDR3 loop spans 15 amino acids. The CDR3 nucleotides are TGCGCCAGCAGCTTGGAACGGGGGGGCGGCACTGAAGCTTTCTTT. Protein product: CASSLERGGGTEAFF.

This clone occurred once. This chain joins TRBV3-1 (or the pseudogene TRBV3-2) and TRBJ2-3; 12 bases are a match to TRBD1. Per germline, CDR1 LGHDT and CDR2 YNNKEL (reference sequence). This CDR3 has 18 amino acids. V gave up 0 bases and J gave up 10 bases; unmatched junction bases: 14. CDR3 DNA sequence: TGTGCCAGCAGCCAAGATCTTCGGGACAGGGGGCCACTTTCGTCGCAGTATTTT. Translated, it gives CASSQDLRDRGPLSSQYF.

The chain links TRBV24-1 to TRBJ1-2, with 7 bases identical to TRBD1. This CDR3 contains 15 residues. The trim removed 4 bases at V and 7 bases at J, leaving 11 bases unmatched. From germline, CDR1 is KGHDR and CDR2 SFDVKD. The DNA for the CDR3 is TGTGCCACCAGTGACCCGGACAGGCCGGGCGGTGGCTACACCTTC. Translation: CATSDPDRPGGGYTF.

The chain recombines TRBV9 with TRBJ2-5; 8 nucleotides line up with TRBD2. J was trimmed by 9 bases and V by 0 bases; bases with no gene match: 4. Germline CDR1 SGDLS, CDR2 YYNGEE. This CDR3 contains 13 residues. The CDR3 sequence: CASSVEASGPQYF. CDR3 coding DNA: TGTGCCAGCAGCGTAGAAGCTAGCGGGCCCCAGTACTTC.

This sequence joins TRBV7-3 and TRBJ2-6, with a weak D call TRBD2 (5 bases). CDR1 is SGHTA, CDR2 FQGTGA, per germline. The V and J ends lost 2 bases and 2 bases respectively, with 10 bases between them. CDR3 length equals 16 residues. The DNA of the CDR3 is TGTGCCAGCAGCTTACCGGGGAGCGCTGGGGCCAACGTCCTGACTTTC. This translates into CASSLPGSAGANVLTF.

This clone appeared a few times. This chain connects TRBV2 to TRBJ1-2; 9 bases map to TRBD1. In germline, CDR1 is SNHLY, CDR2 FYNNEI. With V trimmed by 7 bases and J by 2 bases, 11 bases remained unmatched. The CDR3 runs to 16 residues. CDR3 nucleotides: TGTGCCAGCACTCTTTTACGGGGACAGGGAAACTATGGCTACACCTTC. It encodes CASTLLRGQGNYGYTF.

In its sample, this clone was seen a few times. This rearrangement joins TRBV5-1 to TRBJ2-7; the match to TRBD2 covers 8 bases. The germline gives CDR1 SGHRS, CDR2 YFSETQ. CDR3 length: 15 amino acids. V lost 0 bases and J lost 1; bases outside the gene matches: 3. As DNA, the CDR3 is TGCGCCAGCAGCTTGGAACTAGCGGTTTCCTACGAGCAGTACTTC. Protein: CASSLELAVSYEQYF.

This chain connects TRBV2 to TRBJ1-6; 8 bases fit TRBD1. V lost 7 bases and J lost 0; bases outside the gene matches: 5. Germline values: CDR1 SNHLY, CDR2 FYNNEI. The CDR3 length is 16 residues. The CDR3 sequence: CASIRTGSSYNSPLHF. CDR3 in DNA: TGTGCCAGCATCCGGACAGGGAGCTCCTATAATTCACCCCTCCACTTT.

With respect to this clone: This sample also contains other DNA sequences that code for the same CDR3. The chain recombines TRBV20-1 with TRBJ2-1, with D tentatively TRBD2 (5 bases). Germline V gene data show CDR1 as DFQATT and CDR2 as SNEGSKA (reference sequence). The CDR3 runs 11 residues. Trimming cost V 7 bases and J 4 bases, with 8 bases left between them. The CDR3: CSGGSYNEQFF. CDR3 coding DNA: TGCAGTGGCGGGTCTTACAATGAGCAGTTCTTC.

This sequence joins TRBV5-1 and TRBJ1-1; D perhaps matches TRBD1 (5 bases). CDR3 length: 14 amino acids. V was pared by 0 bases and J by 4 bases, with 10 bases between. The germline V gene encodes CDR1 SGHRS and CDR2 YFSETQ. The CDR3 DNA is TGCGCCAGCAGCTTGGAAGGGGTCGGCACTGAAGCTTTCTTT. This encodes CASSLEGVGTEAFF.

The V gene is TRBV18, the J gene TRBJ2-4; the D gene is possibly TRBD1 (6 bases). Per germline, CDR1 KGHSH and CDR2 LQKENI. The CDR3 extends over 14 amino acids. V dropped 1 base and J dropped 7 bases, with 11 bases sitting between them. CDR3 region: CASSPRTQGNIQYF. CDR3 in DNA: TGTGCCAGCTCACCACGGACCCAGGGGAACATTCAGTACTTC.

The J gene is TRBJ2-1, the V gene TRBV19, with TRBD1 as a possible D gene (6 bases). CDR1 and CDR2 from the germline V gene are LNHDA and SQIVND (reference sequence). The CDR3 extends over 12 amino acids. V lost 5 bases, J lost 7 bases, and 9 bases lay in between. The chain's CDR3 is CASSDRRNEQFF. The CDR3 region has the DNA TGTGCCAGTAGTGACAGGCGGAATGAGCAGTTCTTC.

The gene calls are TRBV6-5 and TRBJ1-1, with 8 bases lining up with TRBD1. Germline lookup yields CDR1 MNHEY and CDR2 SVGAGI. Germline trimming cut 8 bases from V and 11 bases from J; bases unmatched to any gene: 4. The CDR3 consists of 10 residues. The CDR3 reads CASHHRGAFF. CDR3 sequence (DNA): TGTGCCAGCCACCACAGGGGGGCTTTCTTT.

The chain employs TRBV4-2 and TRBJ2-7; 11 bases are shared with TRBD2. The ends lost 0 bases at V and 7 bases at J; junction bases unmatched: 11. Germline V gene lookup returns CDR1 LGHNA and CDR2 YNFKEQ. CDR3 length: 17 residues. The CDR3 bases are TGTGCCAGCAGCCAAGACCCTAGCGGGGGGCCCCTTGGGGAGCAGTACTTC. It codes for CASSQDPSGGPLGEQYF.

This sequence joins TRBV7-9 and TRBJ2-6; a possible D gene is TRBD2 (5 bases). CDR3 size: 17 residues. The germline V and J ends were trimmed by 5 bases and 0 bases, with 14 bases remaining between them. Germline V gene lookup returns CDR1 SEHNR and CDR2 FQNEAQ (reference sequence). As DNA, the CDR3 is TGTGCCAGCAGCCCCCAGGACTTGATCTCTGGGGCCAACGTCCTGACTTTC. As protein: CASSPQDLISGANVLTF.